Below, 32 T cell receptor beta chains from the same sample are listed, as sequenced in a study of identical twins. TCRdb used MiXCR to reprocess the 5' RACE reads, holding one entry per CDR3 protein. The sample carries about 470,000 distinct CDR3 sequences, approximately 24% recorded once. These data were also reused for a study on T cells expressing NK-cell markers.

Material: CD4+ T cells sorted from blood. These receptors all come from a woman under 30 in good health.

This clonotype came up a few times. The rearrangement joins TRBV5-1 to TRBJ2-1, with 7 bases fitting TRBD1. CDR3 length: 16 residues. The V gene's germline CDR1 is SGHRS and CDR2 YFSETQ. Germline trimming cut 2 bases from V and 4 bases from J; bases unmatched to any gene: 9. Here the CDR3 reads CASSLDGQVSYNEQFF. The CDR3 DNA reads TGCGCCAGCAGCTTAGACGGACAGGTTTCGTACAATGAGCAGTTCTTC.

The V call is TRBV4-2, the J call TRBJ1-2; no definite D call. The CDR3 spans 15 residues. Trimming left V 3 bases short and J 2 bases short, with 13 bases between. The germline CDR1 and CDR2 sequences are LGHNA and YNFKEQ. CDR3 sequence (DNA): TGTGCCAGCAGCCAGGCACCAATGGCAAACTATGGCTACACCTTC. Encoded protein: CASSQAPMANYGYTF.

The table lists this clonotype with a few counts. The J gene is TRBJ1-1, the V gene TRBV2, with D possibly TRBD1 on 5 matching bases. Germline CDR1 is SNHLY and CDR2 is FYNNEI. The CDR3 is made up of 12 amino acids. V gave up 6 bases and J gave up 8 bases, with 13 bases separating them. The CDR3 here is CASSTEGSEAFF. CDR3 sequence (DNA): TGTGCCAGCAGCACAGAGGGGTCCGAAGCTTTCTTT.

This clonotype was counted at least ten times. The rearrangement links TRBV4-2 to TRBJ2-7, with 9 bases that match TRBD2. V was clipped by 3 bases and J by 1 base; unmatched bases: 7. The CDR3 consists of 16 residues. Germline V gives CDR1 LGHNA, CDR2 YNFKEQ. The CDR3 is CASSQSTSGLSYEQYF. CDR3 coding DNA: TGTGCCAGCAGCCAGTCGACTAGCGGTCTTTCCTACGAGCAGTACTTC.

The CDR3 protein is CASSQEAGGIMVQYF. CDR3 DNA sequence: TGCGCCAGCAGCCAAGAGGCAGGGGGCATAATGGTGCAGTACTTC. The chain links TRBV4-3 to TRBJ2-7; 8 nucleotides match TRBD1. The CDR3 length is 15 residues. The germline CDR1 and CDR2 sequences are LGHNA and YSLEER. The V gene end was trimmed by 0 bases and the J gene end by 9 bases; junction bases not matched to a gene: 10.

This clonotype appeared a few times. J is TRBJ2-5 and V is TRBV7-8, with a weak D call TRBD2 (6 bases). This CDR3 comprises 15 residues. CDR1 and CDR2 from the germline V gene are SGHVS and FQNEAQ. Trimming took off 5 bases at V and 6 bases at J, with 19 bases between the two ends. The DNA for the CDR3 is TGTGCCAGCAGCCCCCTCGGGGGACGGACCAAGACCCAGTACTTC. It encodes CASSPLGGRTKTQYF.

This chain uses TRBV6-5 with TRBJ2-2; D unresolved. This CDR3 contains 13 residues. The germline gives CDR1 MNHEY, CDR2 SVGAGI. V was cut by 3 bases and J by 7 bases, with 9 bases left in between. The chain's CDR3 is CASSYGVGGELFF. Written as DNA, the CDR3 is TGTGCCAGCAGTTATGGGGTGGGCGGGGAGCTGTTTTTT.

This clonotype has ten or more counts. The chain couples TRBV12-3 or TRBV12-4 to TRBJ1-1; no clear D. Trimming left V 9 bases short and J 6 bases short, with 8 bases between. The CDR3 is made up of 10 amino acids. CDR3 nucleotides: TGTGCCAGTAAAAGGGCTGAAGCTTTCTTT. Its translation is CASKRAEAFF.

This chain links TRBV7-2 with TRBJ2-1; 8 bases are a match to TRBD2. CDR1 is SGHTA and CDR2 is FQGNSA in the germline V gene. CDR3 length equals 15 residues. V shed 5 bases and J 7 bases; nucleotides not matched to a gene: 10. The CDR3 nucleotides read TGTGCCAGCAGCCCCCAGAGCGGGAGCTGGAATGAGCAGTTCTTC. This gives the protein CASSPQSGSWNEQFF.

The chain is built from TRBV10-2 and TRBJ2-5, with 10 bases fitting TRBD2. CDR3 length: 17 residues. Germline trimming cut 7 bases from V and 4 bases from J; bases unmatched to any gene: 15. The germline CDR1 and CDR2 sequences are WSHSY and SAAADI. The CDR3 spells CASTPLPSGGDPETQYF. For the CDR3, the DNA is TGCGCCAGCACCCCGCTCCCGAGCGGGGGGGACCCAGAGACCCAGTACTTC.

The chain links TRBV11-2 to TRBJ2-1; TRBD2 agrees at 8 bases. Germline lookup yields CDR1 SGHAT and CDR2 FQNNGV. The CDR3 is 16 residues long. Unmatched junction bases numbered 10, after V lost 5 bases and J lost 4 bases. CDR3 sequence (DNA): TGTGCCAGCAGCCCTTTGGGGACTAGGCTTTACAATGAGCAGTTCTTC. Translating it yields CASSPLGTRLYNEQFF. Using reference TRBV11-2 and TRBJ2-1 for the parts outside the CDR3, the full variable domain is EAGVAQSPRYKIIEKRQSVAFWCNPISGHATLYWYQQILGQGPKLLIQFQNNGVVDDSQLPKDRFSAERLKGVDSTLKIQPAKLEDSAVYLCASSPLGTRLYNEQFFGPGTRLTVL.

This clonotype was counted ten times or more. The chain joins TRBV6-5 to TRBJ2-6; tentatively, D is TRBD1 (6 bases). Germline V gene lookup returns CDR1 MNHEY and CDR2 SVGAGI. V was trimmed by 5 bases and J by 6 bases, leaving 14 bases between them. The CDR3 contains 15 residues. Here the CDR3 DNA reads TGTGCCAGCAGTACTGGGACACCTGAGGCCAACGTCCTGACTTTC. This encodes CASSTGTPEANVLTF.

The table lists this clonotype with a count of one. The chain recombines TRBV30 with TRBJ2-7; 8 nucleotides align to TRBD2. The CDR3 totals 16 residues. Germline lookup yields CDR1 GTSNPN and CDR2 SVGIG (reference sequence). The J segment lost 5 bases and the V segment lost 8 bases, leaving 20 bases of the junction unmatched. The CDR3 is CAGHLAGPMSRNEQYF. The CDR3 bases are TGTGCCGGACACCTAGCGGGTCCAATGTCGAGGAACGAGCAGTACTTC.

CDR3 sequence: CAGGGQGAGYGYTF. CDR3 coding DNA: TGTGCAGGAGGGGGACAGGGGGCCGGCTATGGCTACACCTTC. The genes are TRBV25-1 and TRBJ1-2; TRBD1 matches 12 bases. The CDR3 consists of 14 residues. Per germline, CDR1 MGHDK and CDR2 SYGVNS.

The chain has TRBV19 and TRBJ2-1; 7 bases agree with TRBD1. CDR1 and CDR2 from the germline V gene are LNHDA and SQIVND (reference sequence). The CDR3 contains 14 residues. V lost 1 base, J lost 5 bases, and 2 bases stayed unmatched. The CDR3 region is CASSIVGGNNEQFF. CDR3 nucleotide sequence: TGTGCCAGTAGTATAGTAGGGGGCAACAATGAGCAGTTCTTC. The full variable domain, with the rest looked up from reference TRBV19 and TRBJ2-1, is DGGITQSPKYLFRKEGQNVTLSCEQNLNHDAMYWYRQDPGQGLRLIYYSQIVNDFQKGDIAEGYSVSREKKESFPLTVTSAQKNPTAFYLCASSIVGGNNEQFFGPGTRLTVL.

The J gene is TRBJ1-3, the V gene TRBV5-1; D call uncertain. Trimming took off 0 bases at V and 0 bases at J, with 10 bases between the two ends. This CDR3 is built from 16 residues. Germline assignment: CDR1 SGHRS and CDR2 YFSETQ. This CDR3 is CASSLDPSSSGNTIYF. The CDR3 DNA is TGCGCCAGCAGCTTGGACCCGTCGAGCTCTGGAAACACCATATATTTT.

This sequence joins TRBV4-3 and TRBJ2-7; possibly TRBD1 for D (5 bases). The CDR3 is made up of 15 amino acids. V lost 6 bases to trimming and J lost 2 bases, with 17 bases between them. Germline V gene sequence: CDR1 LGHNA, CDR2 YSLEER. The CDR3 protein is CASRHGADFPYEQYF. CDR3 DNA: TGCGCCAGCAGACATGGGGCCGACTTTCCCTACGAGCAGTACTTC.

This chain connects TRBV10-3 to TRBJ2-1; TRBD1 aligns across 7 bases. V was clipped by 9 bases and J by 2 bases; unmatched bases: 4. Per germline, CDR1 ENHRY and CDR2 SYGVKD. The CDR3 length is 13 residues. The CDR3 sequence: CAITGTAYNEQFF. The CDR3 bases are TGTGCCATTACCGGGACAGCCTACAATGAGCAGTTCTTC.

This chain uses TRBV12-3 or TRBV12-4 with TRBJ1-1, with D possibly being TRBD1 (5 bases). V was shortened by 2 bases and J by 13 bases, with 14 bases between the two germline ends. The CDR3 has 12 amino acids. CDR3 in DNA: TGTGCCAGCAGTTTATACGGGGGTCGGGATTTCTTT. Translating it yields CASSLYGGRDFF.

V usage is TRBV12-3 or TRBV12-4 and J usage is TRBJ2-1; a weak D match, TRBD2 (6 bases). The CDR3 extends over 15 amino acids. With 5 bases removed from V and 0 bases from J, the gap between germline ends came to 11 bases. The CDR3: CASSTTGVSYNEQFF. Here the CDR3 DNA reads TGTGCCAGCAGTACGACGGGAGTCTCCTACAATGAGCAGTTCTTC.

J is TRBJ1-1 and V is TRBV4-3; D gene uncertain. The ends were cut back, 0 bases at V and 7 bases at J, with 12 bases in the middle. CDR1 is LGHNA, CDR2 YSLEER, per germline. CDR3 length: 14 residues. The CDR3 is CASSQDSLVGEAFF. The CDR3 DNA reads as TGCGCCAGCAGCCAAGATTCACTTGTCGGTGAAGCTTTCTTT.

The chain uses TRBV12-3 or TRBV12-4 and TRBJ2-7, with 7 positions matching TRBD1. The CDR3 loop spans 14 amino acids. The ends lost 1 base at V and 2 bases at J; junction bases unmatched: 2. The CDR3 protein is CASSLETGTYEQYF. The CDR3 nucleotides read TGTGCCAGCAGTTTAGAGACAGGGACCTACGAGCAGTACTTC.

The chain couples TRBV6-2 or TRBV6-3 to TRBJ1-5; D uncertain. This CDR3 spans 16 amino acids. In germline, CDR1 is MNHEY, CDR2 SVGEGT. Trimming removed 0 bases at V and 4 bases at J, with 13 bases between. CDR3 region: CASSYSIFTLNQPQHF. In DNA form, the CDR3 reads TGTGCCAGCAGTTACTCGATCTTCACGTTAAATCAGCCCCAGCATTTT.

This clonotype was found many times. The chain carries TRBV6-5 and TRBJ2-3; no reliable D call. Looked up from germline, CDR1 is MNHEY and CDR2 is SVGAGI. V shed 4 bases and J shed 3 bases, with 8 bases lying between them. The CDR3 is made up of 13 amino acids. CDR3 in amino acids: CASSLHSTDTQYF. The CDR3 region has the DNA TGTGCCAGCAGTTTACACTCTACAGATACGCAGTATTTT.

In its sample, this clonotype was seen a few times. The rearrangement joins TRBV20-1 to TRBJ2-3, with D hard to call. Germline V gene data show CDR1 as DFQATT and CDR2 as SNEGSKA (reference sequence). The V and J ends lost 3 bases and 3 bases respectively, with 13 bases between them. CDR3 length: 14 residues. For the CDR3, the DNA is TGCAGTGCTAGGAATAGACTGGGGACAGATACGCAGTATTTT. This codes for CSARNRLGTDTQYF.

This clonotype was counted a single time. The CDR3: CASSQGDRGMGAFF. The DNA for the CDR3 is TGTGCCAGCAGCCAAGGCGACAGGGGGATGGGAGCGTTCTTC. V gene TRBV3-1 combines with J gene TRBJ2-1, with 9 bases matching TRBD1. Germline values: CDR1 LGHDT, CDR2 YNNKEL (reference sequence). The CDR3 runs 14 residues. The ends lost 1 base at V and 15 bases at J; junction bases unmatched: 10.

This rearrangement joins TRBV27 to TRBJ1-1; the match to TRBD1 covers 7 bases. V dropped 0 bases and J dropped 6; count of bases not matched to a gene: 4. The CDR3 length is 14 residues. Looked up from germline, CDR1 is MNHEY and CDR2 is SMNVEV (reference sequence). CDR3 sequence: CASSLSSTGAEAFF. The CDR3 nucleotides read TGTGCCAGCAGTTTATCGTCCACAGGGGCTGAAGCTTTCTTT.

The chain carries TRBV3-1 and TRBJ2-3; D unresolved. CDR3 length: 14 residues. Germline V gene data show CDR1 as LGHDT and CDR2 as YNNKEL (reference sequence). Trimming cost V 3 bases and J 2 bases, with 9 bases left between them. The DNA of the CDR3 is TGTGCCAGCAGCCACCGTCAGGTCACAGATACGCAGTATTTT. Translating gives CASSHRQVTDTQYF.

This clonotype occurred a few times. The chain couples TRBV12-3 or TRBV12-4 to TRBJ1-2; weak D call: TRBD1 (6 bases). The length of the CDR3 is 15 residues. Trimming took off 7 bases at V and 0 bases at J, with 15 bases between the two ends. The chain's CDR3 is CASIQGAYSNYGYTF. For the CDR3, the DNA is TGTGCCAGCATACAGGGTGCCTATTCTAACTATGGCTACACCTTC.

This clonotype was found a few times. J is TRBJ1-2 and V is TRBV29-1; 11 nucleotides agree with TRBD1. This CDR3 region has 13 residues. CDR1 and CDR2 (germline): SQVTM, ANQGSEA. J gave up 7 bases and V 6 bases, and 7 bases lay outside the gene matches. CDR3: CSVNGQGAVGYTF. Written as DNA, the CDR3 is TGCAGCGTGAATGGACAGGGGGCGGTTGGCTACACCTTC.

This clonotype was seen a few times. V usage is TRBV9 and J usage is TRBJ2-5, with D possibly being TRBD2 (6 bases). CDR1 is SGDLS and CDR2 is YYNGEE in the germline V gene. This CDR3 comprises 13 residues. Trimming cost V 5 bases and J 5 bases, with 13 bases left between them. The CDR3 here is CASSAGIVETQYF. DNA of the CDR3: TGTGCCAGCAGTGCGGGGATTGTGGAGACCCAGTACTTC.

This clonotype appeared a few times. CDR3 bases: TGTGCCAGCAGTCCCCTCGCTAGCGGAAGAAACATTCAGTACTTC. Translated, it gives CASSPLASGRNIQYF. J is TRBJ2-4 and V is TRBV28, with 7 bases lining up with TRBD2. Germline trimming cut 5 bases from V and 6 bases from J; bases unmatched to any gene: 10. Germline lookup yields CDR1 MDHEN and CDR2 SYDVKM. The CDR3 has 15 residues.